This record looks at one T cell receptor (beta chain) sequence and its context. No antigen is known for it. It has no much larger one-base neighbor in the sample; base qualities were not kept. This specimen belongs to a study of robustness of blood B and T cell sequencing (dated by TCRdb to 2016 to 2018). Turning to the overall study: The goal of the study was to figure out the amount of peripheral blood required to reliably characterize the TCRbeta and IgG repertoires of an individual. Each of the 10 or so independently drawn blood samples had its TCRbeta and IgG repertoires measured. As technical replicates, two replicate TCRbeta cDNA libraries were made from one shared RNA pool taken from a single 10 ml draw. General conclusions and limits of the study: Overlap of rare TCRbeta clonotypes did not improve with pooling tubes, implying much larger blood volumes would be needed to capture them. Between the technical replicate libraries, over 85% of the top 10,000 TCRbeta clonotypes in one library were also present in the other library. TCRbeta rarefaction curves did not fully plateau, suggesting under-sequencing or many low-abundance clonotypes. Evidence of cross-contamination, likely from batch processing, showed up in one pair of TCRbeta libraries, so the UMI-sequence pairs shared by that pair of libraries were removed. The 1,000 most abundant TCRbeta clonotypes from the pooled draws were detected in every single 10 ml sample. When 3 or 4 tubes (30-40 ml blood) were combined, saturation was approached in coverage of the top 10,000 TCRbeta clonotypes. EDTA tubes required immediate fractionation, limiting use in multi-site collections.

TCRbeta repertoires were quantified from mRNA rather than genomic DNA, which captures expressed receptors. Buffy coat leukocytes were collected into Trizol, and RNA was extracted with the Direct-zol RNA MiniPrep Plus kit without cell sorting. EDTA blood tubes were spun right away at 4 degrees C to separate plasma, buffy coat and red blood cells. Reading from cysteine to phenylalanine, the CDR3 counts 15 amino acids. The retained sequence is limited to the CDR3, 45 bases, with the frame set at the first base. V and J are truncated by 0 bases and 1 base respectively, leaving an intervening sequence of 7 bases. CDR1 and CDR2 are drawn from the germline V gene (reference sequence): SGHKS, YYEKEE. Library generation was performed with PCR. Reads for this sample came from an Illumina MiSeq. SMARTScribe reverse transcriptase and a 5' template-switch oligo, by which a universal priming site was added, were used for cDNA synthesis. The template-switch oligo carried a 12-nucleotide random unique molecular identifier (UMI) that tagged each cDNA molecule. During reverse transcription, TCRbeta transcripts were targeted by chain-specific reverse primers. Leftover template-switch adapters were removed by uracil DNA glycosylase treatment, and cDNA was purified using a Qiagen MinElute kit. The first PCR ran for about 20 cycles with KAPA HiFi HotStart ReadyMix and step-out primers, divided among four 50 microliter reactions. Products of the first-round PCR were gel-purified before additional amplification. Illumina Nextera adapters were attached in a second PCR of around 8 cycles, and the libraries were then purified and pooled. A 50-nucleotide 5' read captured the UMI barcode for each TCRbeta molecule. Concerning the study's data processing: The MIGEC toolkit was used to group reads by UMI into consensus reads. PEAR was used to merge forward and reverse consensus reads, producing the final reads. A custom decontamination script removed identical UMI-sequence pairs shared across libraries, treating them as cross-sample contamination. V(D)J assignment and CDR3 extraction were performed with MIGMAP, a wrapper around IgBLAST. TCR clonotypes were defined by identical V gene, J gene and CDR3 amino acid sequence; CDR1 and CDR2 were not sequenced. TCRdb trimmed the raw reads at Q25, called clones with MiXCR and kept productive beta chains. For every CDR3 protein sequence, its rows merge into one entry that carries the most common genes and DNA. The V and J calls come from TCRdb's annotation, not from the publication. This sample gives around 1,200 distinct CDR3 sequences in total; about two thirds of them show up just once. Roughly 40% of the sample goes to the ten largest clones.

The receptor was derived from a human donor in good health. Specimen: peripheral blood. Recombination joined TRBV5-5 with TRBJ2-2, with TRBD1 tentatively as D gene (6 bases match). The sequenced DNA: TGTGCCAGCAGCTTGGGAGGGGGGAACACCGGGGAGCTGTTTTTT. It codes for CASSLGGGNTGELFF.